The T cell receptor (beta chain) described here comes from a study of persistence of HIV-infected CD4 T cells. Study background: Isolated cells were CMV- and HIV-1 Gag-responding CD4+ T cells.

The libraries were made with immunoSEQ version 4 in survey mode. Profiling relied on immunoSEQ multiplex PCR, and the TCRdb table lists in-frame clones only, not all of them. The sample records approximately 35,000 clones, more than 75% being singletons. An overlapping HIV-1 Gag peptide pool stimulated these cells at roughly 1 ug/peptide/mL. Memory cells lacking CD40L and CD69 with high CD45RO were sorted. Suppressive ART was started during chronic HIV-1 infection in these adults. Concerning this clone itself: Its specificity is unknown.

From germline, CDR1 is PRHDT and CDR2 FYEKMQ (reference sequence). The CDR3 has 13 residues. The V and J ends lost 3 bases and 6 bases respectively, with 11 bases between them. This sequence was found in an adult with HIV. The donor label of this sample is uncertain. V gene TRBV13 combines with J gene TRBJ2-5, with D perhaps TRBD1 (6 bases). The sequenced sample was cultured CD4+ T cells from PBMCs, obtained from a patient who received antiretroviral therapy. The CDR3 protein is CASSLGAGKTQYF. CDR3 DNA sequence: TGTGCCAGCAGCTTGGGGGCGGGTAAGACCCAGTACTTC.